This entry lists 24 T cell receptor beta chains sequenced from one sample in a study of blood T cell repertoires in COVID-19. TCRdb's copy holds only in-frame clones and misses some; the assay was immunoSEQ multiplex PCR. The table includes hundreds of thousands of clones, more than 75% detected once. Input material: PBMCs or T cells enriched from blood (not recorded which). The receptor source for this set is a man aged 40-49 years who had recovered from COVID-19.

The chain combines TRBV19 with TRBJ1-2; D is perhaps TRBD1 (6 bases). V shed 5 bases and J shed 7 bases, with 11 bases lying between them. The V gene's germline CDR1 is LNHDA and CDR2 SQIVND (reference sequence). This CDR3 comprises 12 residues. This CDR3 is CASSFRGFGYTF. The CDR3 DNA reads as TGTGCCAGTAGTTTTAGGGGGTTTGGCTACACCTTC.

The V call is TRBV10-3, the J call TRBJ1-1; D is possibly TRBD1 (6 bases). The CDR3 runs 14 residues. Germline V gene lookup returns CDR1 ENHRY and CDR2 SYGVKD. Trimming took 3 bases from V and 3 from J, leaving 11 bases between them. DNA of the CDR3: TGTGCCATCAGTGAACGGGGGGCGGACACTGAAGCTTTCTTT. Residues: CAISERGADTEAFF.

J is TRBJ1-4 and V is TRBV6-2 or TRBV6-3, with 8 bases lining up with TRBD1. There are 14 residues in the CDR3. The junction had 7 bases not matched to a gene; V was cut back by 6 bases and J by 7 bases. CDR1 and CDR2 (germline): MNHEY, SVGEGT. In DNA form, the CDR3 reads TGTGCCAGCAGCCGACAGGGGATGGGTGAAAAACTGTTTTTT. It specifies CASSRQGMGEKLFF.

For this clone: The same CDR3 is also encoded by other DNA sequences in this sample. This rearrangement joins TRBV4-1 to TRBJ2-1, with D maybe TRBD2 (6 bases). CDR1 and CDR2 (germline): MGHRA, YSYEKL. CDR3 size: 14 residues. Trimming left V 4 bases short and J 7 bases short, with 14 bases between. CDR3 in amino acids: CASSLLPGVNEQFF. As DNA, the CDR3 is TGCGCCAGCAGCCTGCTACCGGGGGTTAATGAGCAGTTCTTC.

The CDR3 sequence is CAWSVVQTGELFF. CDR3 nucleotide sequence: TGTGCCTGGAGTGTAGTACAAACCGGGGAGCTGTTTTTT. The chain is built from TRBV30 and TRBJ2-2, with no clear D. V gave up 0 bases and J gave up 5 bases, with 7 bases separating them. The CDR3 length is 13 residues. Germline V gene data show CDR1 as GTSNPN and CDR2 as SVGIG (reference sequence).

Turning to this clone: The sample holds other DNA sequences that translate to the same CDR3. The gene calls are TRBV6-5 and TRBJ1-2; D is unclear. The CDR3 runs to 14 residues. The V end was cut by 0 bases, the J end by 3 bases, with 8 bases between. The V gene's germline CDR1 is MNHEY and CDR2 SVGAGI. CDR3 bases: TGTGCCAGCAGTTACTCACTGGGAGACTATGGCTACACCTTC. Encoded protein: CASSYSLGDYGYTF.

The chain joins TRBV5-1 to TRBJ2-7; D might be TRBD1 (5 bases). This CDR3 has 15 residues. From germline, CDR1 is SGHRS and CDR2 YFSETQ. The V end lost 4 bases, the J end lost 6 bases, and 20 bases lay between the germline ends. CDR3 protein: CASSGTGFANLEQYF. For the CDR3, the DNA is TGCGCCAGCAGCGGTACAGGCTTTGCAAATCTCGAGCAGTACTTC.

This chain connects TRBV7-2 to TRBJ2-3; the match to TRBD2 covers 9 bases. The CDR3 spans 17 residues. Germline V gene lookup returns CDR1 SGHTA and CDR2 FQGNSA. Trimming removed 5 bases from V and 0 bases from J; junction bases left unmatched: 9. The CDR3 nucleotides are TGTGCCAGCAGCGGTACCGGGACTAGCACTAGCACAGATACGCAGTATTTT. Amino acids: CASSGTGTSTSTDTQYF.

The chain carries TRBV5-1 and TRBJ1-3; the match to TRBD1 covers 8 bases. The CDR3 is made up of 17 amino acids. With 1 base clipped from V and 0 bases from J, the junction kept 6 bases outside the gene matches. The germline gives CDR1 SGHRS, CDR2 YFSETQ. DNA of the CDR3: TGCGCCAGCAGCTTGTCCCAGGGGGCGAGCTCTGGAAACACCATATATTTT. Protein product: CASSLSQGASSGNTIYF. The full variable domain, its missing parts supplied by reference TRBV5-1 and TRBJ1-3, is KAGVTQTPRYLIKTRGQQVTLSCSPISGHRSVSWYQQTPGQGLQFLFEYFSETQRNKGNFPGRFSGRQFSNSRSEMNVSTLELGDSALYLCASSLSQGASSGNTIYFGEGSWLTVV.

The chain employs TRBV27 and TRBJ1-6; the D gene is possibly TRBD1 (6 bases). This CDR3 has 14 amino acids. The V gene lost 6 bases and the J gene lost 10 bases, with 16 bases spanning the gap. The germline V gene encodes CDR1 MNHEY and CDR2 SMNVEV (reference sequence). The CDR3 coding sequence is TGTGCCAGCAGCCTCACAGGGTACGAATCACCCCTCCACTTT. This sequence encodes CASSLTGYESPLHF.

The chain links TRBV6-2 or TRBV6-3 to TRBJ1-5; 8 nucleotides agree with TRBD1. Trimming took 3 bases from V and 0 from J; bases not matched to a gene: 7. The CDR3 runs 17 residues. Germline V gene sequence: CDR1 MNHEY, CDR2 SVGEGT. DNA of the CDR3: TGTGCCAGCAGTTATACCGGGACAGGTTATAGCAATCAGCCCCAGCATTTT. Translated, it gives CASSYTGTGYSNQPQHF.

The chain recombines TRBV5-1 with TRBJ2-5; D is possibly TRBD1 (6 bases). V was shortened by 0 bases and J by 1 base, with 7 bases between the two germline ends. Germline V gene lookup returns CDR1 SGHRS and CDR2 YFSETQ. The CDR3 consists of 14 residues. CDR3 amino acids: CASSLVGGQETQYF. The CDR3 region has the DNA TGCGCCAGCAGCTTGGTAGGGGGCCAAGAGACCCAGTACTTC.

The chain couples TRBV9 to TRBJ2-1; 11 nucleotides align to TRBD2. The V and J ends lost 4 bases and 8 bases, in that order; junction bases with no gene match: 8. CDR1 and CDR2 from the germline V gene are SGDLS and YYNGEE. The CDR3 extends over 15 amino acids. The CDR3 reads CASSPWVAGGHEQFF. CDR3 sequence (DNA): TGTGCCAGCAGCCCCTGGGTAGCGGGGGGGCATGAGCAGTTCTTC.

CDR3 loop: CASSQGGGTAQETQYF. The CDR3 nucleotides are TGCGCCAGCAGCCAAGGGGGCGGGACAGCACAAGAGACCCAGTACTTC. The rearrangement joins TRBV4-1 to TRBJ2-5; weak D call: TRBD1 (7 bases). This CDR3 has 16 residues. The V gene lost 1 base and the J gene lost 2 bases, with 14 bases spanning the gap. CDR1 and CDR2 (germline): MGHRA, YSYEKL.

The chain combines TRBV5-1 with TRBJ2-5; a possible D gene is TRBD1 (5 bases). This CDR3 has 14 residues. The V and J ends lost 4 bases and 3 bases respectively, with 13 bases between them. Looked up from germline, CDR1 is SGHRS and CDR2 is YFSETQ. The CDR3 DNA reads TGCGCCAGCAGCCGCGGCCAGGGCAAAGAGACCCAGTACTTC. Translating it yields CASSRGQGKETQYF.

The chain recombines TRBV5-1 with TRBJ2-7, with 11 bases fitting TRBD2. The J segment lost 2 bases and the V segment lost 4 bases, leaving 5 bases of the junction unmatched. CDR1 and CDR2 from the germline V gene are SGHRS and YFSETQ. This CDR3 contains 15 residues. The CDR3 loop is CASSTSGSRTYEQYF. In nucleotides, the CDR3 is TGCGCCAGCAGCACTAGCGGGAGCCGAACCTACGAGCAGTACTTC.

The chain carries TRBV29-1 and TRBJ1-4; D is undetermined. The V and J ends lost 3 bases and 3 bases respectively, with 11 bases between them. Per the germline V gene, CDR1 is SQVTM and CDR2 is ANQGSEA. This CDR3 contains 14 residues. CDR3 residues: CSVEAEESNEKLFF. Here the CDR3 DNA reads TGCAGCGTTGAGGCAGAGGAGTCTAATGAAAAACTGTTTTTT.

The CDR3 loop is CASSLEWTDYGYTF. The CDR3 DNA reads TGTGCCAGCAGCTTGGAGTGGACAGACTATGGCTACACCTTC. The V gene is TRBV5-4, the J gene TRBJ1-2, with a weak D call TRBD1 (6 bases). CDR1 is SGHNT, CDR2 YYREEE, per germline (reference sequence). Trimming stripped 0 bases from V and 3 bases from J, with 9 bases between. This CDR3 has 14 amino acids.

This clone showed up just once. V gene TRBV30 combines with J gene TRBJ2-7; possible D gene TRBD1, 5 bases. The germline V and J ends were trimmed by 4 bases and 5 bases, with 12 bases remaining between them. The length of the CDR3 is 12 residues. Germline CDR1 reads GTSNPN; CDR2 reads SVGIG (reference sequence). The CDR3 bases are TGTGCCTGGACTCACCAGGGCCACGAGCAGTACTTC. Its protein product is CAWTHQGHEQYF.

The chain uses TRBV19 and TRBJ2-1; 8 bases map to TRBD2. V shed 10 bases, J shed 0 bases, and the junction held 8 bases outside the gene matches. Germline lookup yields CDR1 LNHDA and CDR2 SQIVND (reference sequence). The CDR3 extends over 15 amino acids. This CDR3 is CATHPSGSSYNEQFF. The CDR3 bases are TGTGCCACCCATCCAAGCGGGAGCTCCTACAATGAGCAGTTCTTC.

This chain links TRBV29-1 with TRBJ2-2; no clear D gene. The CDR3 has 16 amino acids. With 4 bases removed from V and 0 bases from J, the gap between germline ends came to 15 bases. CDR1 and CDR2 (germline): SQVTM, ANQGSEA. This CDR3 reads CSVGLTSAANTGELFF. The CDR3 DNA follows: TGCAGCGTTGGCCTAACTTCCGCCGCGAACACCGGGGAGCTGTTTTTT.

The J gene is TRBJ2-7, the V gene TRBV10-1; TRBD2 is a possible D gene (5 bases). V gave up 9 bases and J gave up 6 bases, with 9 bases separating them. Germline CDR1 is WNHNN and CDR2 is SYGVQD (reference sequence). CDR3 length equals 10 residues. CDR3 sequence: CARGRVEQYF. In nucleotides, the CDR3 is TGCGCCAGAGGGCGGGTCGAGCAGTACTTC.

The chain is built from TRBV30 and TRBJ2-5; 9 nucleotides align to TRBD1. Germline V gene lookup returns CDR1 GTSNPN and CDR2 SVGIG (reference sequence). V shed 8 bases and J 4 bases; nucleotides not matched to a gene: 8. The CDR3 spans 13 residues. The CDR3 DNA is TGTGCCGGCTCACAGGGGGCGGGAGAGACCCAGTACTTC. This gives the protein CAGSQGAGETQYF.

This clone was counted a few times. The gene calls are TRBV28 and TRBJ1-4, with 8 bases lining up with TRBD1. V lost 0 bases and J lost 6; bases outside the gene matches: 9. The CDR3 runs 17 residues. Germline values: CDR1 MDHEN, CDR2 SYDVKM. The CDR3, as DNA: TGTGCCAGCAGTTTATGGGGGACACAGGGGGGTGATGAAAAACTGTTTTTT. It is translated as CASSLWGTQGGDEKLFF.